This section outlines one TCR beta chain sequence together with its context. The sample belongs to a study of identical twins. This CDR3 is 17 amino acids long. Germline CDR1 and CDR2: LGHNT and FRNRAP. V dropped 6 bases and J dropped 3; count of bases not matched to a gene: 11. Template switching added a universal primer site, and cDNA bore unique molecular identifiers. MiXCR was run by TCRdb on the 5' RACE reads, yielding one entry per CDR3 protein. The data contain approximately 300,000 distinct CDR3 sequences, roughly 9% of them singletons. This sample was also put to use in a study of yellow fever vaccine responses in identical twins.

The receptor's source is a woman aged 18-29 years in good health. The chain is built from TRBV12-5 and TRBJ1-5, with 10 nucleotides matching TRBD1. Sequencing was done on a sample of CD8+ T cells sorted from blood. CDR3 DNA: TGTGCTAGTGGAGCCTGGGGGGACAGGGGTTCCAATCAGCCCCAGCATTTT. This encodes CASGAWGDRGSNQPQHF.